This TCR beta chain is from a study of pediatric ulcerative colitis. On the study more broadly: Ulcerative colitis patients had pancolitis or left-sided colitis, with confirming histology. Broader study findings: Two patients had blood samples with substantially reduced template counts. Blood-derived T cells may be present in rectal pinch biopsies.

The repertoire was sequenced with immunoSEQ multiplex PCR; TCRdb's copy has only in-frame clones and lacks some. This sample yields 40,000 to 55,000 clones, of which over 70% are seen a single time; 3% to 4.5% belongs to the top ten. Points on this clone: The antigen remains unidentified.

Rectal tissue came from one to two pinch biopsies taken at colonoscopy. The TCR originated in a girl between 5 and 17 years old with moderate ulcerative colitis. The sample taken for sequencing was gut tissue.

The CDR3 loop is CASTLGRVNEKLFF. In DNA, the CDR3 is TGCGCCAGCACCCTCGGGAGGGTCAATGAAAAACTGTTTTTT. V is TRBV5-1 and J is TRBJ1-4; unclear D gene. The ends were cut back, 6 bases at V and 5 bases at J, with 14 bases in the middle. From germline, CDR1 is SGHRS and CDR2 YFSETQ. The CDR3 sequence is 14 residues long.